A single sample gave rise to the 16 T cell receptor beta chains below, sequenced in a study of T cell responses to AZD1222 COVID-19 vaccine. The method was immunoSEQ multiplex PCR; TCRdb's version includes in-frame clones alone and lacks a portion of them. This table holds about 120,000 clones, 75% to 90% found once. Sequencing used peripheral blood, obtained on day 0 of MenACWY control vaccination. These receptors came from an adult in good health.

The J gene is TRBJ1-2, the V gene TRBV19; 8 bases are a match to TRBD1. The CDR3 is 16 amino acids. Per germline, CDR1 LNHDA and CDR2 SQIVND (reference sequence). Trimming removed 5 bases from V and 6 bases from J; junction bases left unmatched: 14. CDR3 amino acids: CASSFVQGAQWDGYTF. The CDR3 nucleotides are TGTGCCAGTAGTTTCGTCCAGGGGGCCCAATGGGATGGCTACACCTTC.

The gene calls are TRBV3-1 (or the pseudogene TRBV3-2) and TRBJ1-1, with 9 bases matching TRBD1. The CDR3 runs to 14 residues. The V and J ends lost 4 bases and 3 bases, in that order; junction bases with no gene match: 3. Germline V gene data show CDR1 as LGHDT and CDR2 as YNNKEL (reference sequence). The CDR3 sequence: CASSLRQGDTEAFF. DNA for the CDR3: TGTGCCAGCAGCCTTCGACAGGGGGACACTGAAGCTTTCTTT.

This clone was seen a handful of times. The chain recombines TRBV19 with TRBJ1-3; no clear D. The CDR3 sequence is 14 residues long. Germline-derived CDR1 and CDR2 are LNHDA and SQIVND (reference sequence). Trimming took 7 bases from V and 1 from J, leaving 11 bases between them. Written as DNA, the CDR3 is TGTGCCAGTACCATGGGAGTATCTGGAAACACCATATATTTT. It encodes CASTMGVSGNTIYF.

This clone was observed a few times. V usage is TRBV27 and J usage is TRBJ2-7; 7 bases are shared with TRBD1. Germline loops: CDR1 MNHEY, CDR2 SMNVEV (reference sequence). This CDR3 spans 16 amino acids. V was pared by 5 bases and J by 1 base, with 11 bases of the junction left unmatched. CDR3: CASSLTLGTESYEQYF. Written as DNA, the CDR3 is TGTGCCAGCAGTCTCACCCTCGGGACAGAGTCCTACGAGCAGTACTTC.

The chain uses TRBV28 and TRBJ1-1; possible D gene TRBD1, 5 bases. CDR1 and CDR2 from the germline V gene are MDHEN and SYDVKM. V shed 5 bases and J shed 0 bases, with 13 bases lying between them. CDR3 length equals 15 residues. As DNA, the CDR3 is TGTGCCAGCAGTCCCCGCGACAGACTGAACACTGAAGCTTTCTTT. Its translation: CASSPRDRLNTEAFF.

This chain uses TRBV6-5 with TRBJ2-5; TRBD2 aligns across 8 bases. The V gene end was trimmed by 5 bases and the J gene end by 3 bases; junction bases not matched to a gene: 8. The germline gives CDR1 MNHEY, CDR2 SVGAGI. The CDR3 has 15 residues. The CDR3 is CASSQPGLGEETQYF. The CDR3 DNA is TGTGCCAGCAGTCAACCGGGACTAGGGGAAGAGACCCAGTACTTC.

This clone occurred once. This chain links TRBV6-6 with TRBJ2-5; 8 nucleotides match TRBD2. J lost 0 bases, V lost 3 bases, and 3 bases had no gene match. CDR1 MNHNY and CDR2 SVGAGI come from the germline V gene (reference sequence). The length of the CDR3 is 15 residues. CDR3 in amino acids: CASSYSSGDQETQYF. The DNA of the CDR3 is TGTGCCAGCAGTTATAGTAGCGGGGACCAAGAGACCCAGTACTTC.

The V call is TRBV28, the J call TRBJ2-1, with TRBD2 matching 9 bases. CDR3 length equals 14 residues. The V gene end was trimmed by 5 bases and the J gene end by 12 bases; junction bases not matched to a gene: 11. From germline, CDR1 is MDHEN and CDR2 SYDVKM. The CDR3, as DNA: TGTGCCAGCAGTAGCGGGGGGCTAGCGGGGATGCAGTTCTTC. Amino acid sequence: CASSSGGLAGMQFF.

The chain is built from TRBV6-5 and TRBJ1-1; D unresolved. The CDR3 covers 15 residues. Germline V gene data show CDR1 as MNHEY and CDR2 as SVGAGI. V lost 6 bases and J 1 base, leaving 15 bases between the germline ends. As DNA, the CDR3 is TGTGCCAGCAGCTATGGTGGTGCCAGGAACACTGAAGCTTTCTTT. As protein: CASSYGGARNTEAFF.

V gene TRBV19 combines with J gene TRBJ2-7; D might be TRBD1 (7 bases). The CDR3 is 15 residues long. CDR1 LNHDA and CDR2 SQIVND come from the germline V gene (reference sequence). Trimming cost V 5 bases and J 1 base, with 15 bases left between them. CDR3 sequence reads: CASSDWAGGSYEQYF. For the CDR3, the DNA is TGTGCCAGTAGTGACTGGGCAGGGGGGTCCTACGAGCAGTACTTC. The variable domain in full, with the rest retrieved from reference TRBV19 and TRBJ2-7, is DGGITQSPKYLFRKEGQNVTLSCEQNLNHDAMYWYRQDPGQGLRLIYYSQIVNDFQKGDIAEGYSVSREKKESFPLTVTSAQKNPTAFYLCASSDWAGGSYEQYFGPGTRLTVT.

The chain employs TRBV3-1 (or the pseudogene TRBV3-2) and TRBJ1-5; D possibly corresponds to TRBD1 (5 bases). CDR3 length: 15 amino acids. Per the germline V gene, CDR1 is LGHDT and CDR2 is YNNKEL (reference sequence). The germline V and J ends were trimmed by 1 base and 6 bases, with 13 bases remaining between them. The CDR3 loop is CASSQGLGQGQPQHF. CDR3 nucleotides: TGTGCCAGCAGCCAAGGGCTAGGGCAGGGTCAGCCCCAGCATTTT.

This clone has a handful of counts. As DNA, the CDR3 is TGTGCCAGCAGCCCTCCGCCGCGGACAGGGGGGATTAATTCACCCCTCCACTTT. It translates to CASSPPPRTGGINSPLHF. This rearrangement joins TRBV7-9 to TRBJ1-6, with 10 bases aligning to TRBD1. Looked up from germline, CDR1 is SEHNR and CDR2 is FQNEAQ (reference sequence). The CDR3 sequence is 18 residues long. V was clipped by 5 bases and J by 6 bases; unmatched bases: 13. Based on the CDR3 plus reference TRBV7-9 and TRBJ1-6, the full variable domain is DTGVSQNPRHKITKRGQNVTFRCDPISEHNRLYWYRQTLGQGPEFLTYFQNEAQLEKSRLLSDRFSAERPKGSFSTLEIQRTEQGDSAMYLCASSPPPRTGGINSPLHFGNGTRLTVT.

The rearrangement uses TRBV5-1 and TRBJ1-5; D may be TRBD1 (6 bases). There are 17 residues in the CDR3. In germline, CDR1 is SGHRS, CDR2 YFSETQ. The V end was cut by 0 bases, the J end by 7 bases, with 20 bases between. The CDR3 DNA reads as TGCGCCAGCAGCTTGGGTACAGGGCTGGGGAGGGGACAGCCCCAGCATTTT. Its translation is CASSLGTGLGRGQPQHF. Drawing the rest from reference TRBV5-1 and TRBJ1-5, the complete variable domain is KAGVTQTPRYLIKTRGQQVTLSCSPISGHRSVSWYQQTPGQGLQFLFEYFSETQRNKGNFPGRFSGRQFSNSRSEMNVSTLELGDSALYLCASSLGTGLGRGQPQHFGDGTRLSIL.

This clone has more than one count but fewer than ten. The gene calls are TRBV2 and TRBJ2-1, with 7 bases that match TRBD2. Germline CDR1 reads SNHLY; CDR2 reads FYNNEI. J was trimmed by 4 bases and V by 7 bases; bases with no gene match: 7. There are 14 residues in the CDR3. The CDR3 DNA is TGTGCCAGCATCGGGACTACAAATTACAATGAGCAGTTCTTC. Its protein is CASIGTTNYNEQFF.

V is TRBV7-3 and J is TRBJ2-3, with 8 bases matching TRBD1. After removal of 4 bases from V and 9 bases from J, the junction contained 12 bases not matched to a gene. This CDR3 region has 15 residues. Germline V gives CDR1 SGHTA, CDR2 FQGTGA. CDR3 in DNA: TGTGCCAGCAGCTACTCGGGACAGGACACCGGGACGCAGTATTTT. It is translated as CASSYSGQDTGTQYF.

The V call is TRBV19, the J call TRBJ2-5; a weak D match, TRBD1 (6 bases). The CDR3 is 16 residues long. Trimming cost V 5 bases and J 5 bases, with 21 bases left between them. From germline, CDR1 is LNHDA and CDR2 SQIVND (reference sequence). The CDR3 DNA sequence: TGTGCCAGTAGTCTGAACAGGGTAGGCAAACAGGAGACCCAGTACTTC. Its translation is CASSLNRVGKQETQYF.